This T cell receptor (beta chain) was obtained from a study of T cell changes during pregnancy in multiple sclerosis. Measured with immunoSEQ multiplex PCR; TCRdb has only the in-frame clones, and not every one. The sample lists roughly 31,000 clones, 70% to 90% occurring once. Germline lookup yields CDR1 GTSNPN and CDR2 SVGIG (reference sequence). The V segment lost 7 bases and the J segment 4 bases; nucleotides outside the gene matches: 12. CDR3 size: 14 residues. Sequenced material: CD8+ T cells from peripheral blood mononuclear cells, taken before pregnancy. J is TRBJ1-2 and V is TRBV30; TRBD1 aligns across 7 bases. This receptor was obtained from a female donor with multiple sclerosis, enrolled in a pregnancy study. CDR3 sequence (DNA): TGTGCCTATAACTTCGGGACAGCCTTCTATGGCTACACCTTC. Translated: CAYNFGTAFYGYTF.